This T cell receptor beta chain was obtained from a study of blood T cell repertoires in COVID-19. This CDR3 is built from 14 residues. Germline V CDR1 and CDR2: SGDLS, YYNGEE. The V end was cut by 0 bases, the J end by 4 bases, with 9 bases between. In the original processing: Estimates of nucleated cell counts were drawn from the amplification of reference gene primers. The data were produced by immunoSEQ multiplex PCR, yet TCRdb's version contains in-frame clones alone and is incomplete. That table gives V, J and clone size, and the DNA gave D and trimming. The sample records around 97,000 clones, roughly 84% being singletons.

The chain has TRBV9 and TRBJ2-3; a weak D match, TRBD1 (6 bases). The receptor was isolated from a human donor in a cohort sampled during active or convalescent COVID-19. Sequences were obtained from peripheral blood. The CDR3 coding sequence is TGTGCCAGCAGCGTAGACAGGGCGGCAGATACGCAGTATTTT. This codes for CASSVDRAADTQYF.